This TCR beta chain was obtained from a study of blood T cell repertoires in COVID-19. CDR3 size: 13 residues. Between the trimmed V and J ends, which lost 6 bases and 9 bases, there was a span of 15 bases. Looked up from germline, CDR1 is MDHEN and CDR2 is SYDVKM. The data were produced by immunoSEQ multiplex PCR, yet TCRdb's version contains in-frame clones alone and is incomplete. The table lists about 130,000 clones, approximately 90% of them singletons. Sequencing input: peripheral blood. The sequence came from a man in his forties or fifties with active or convalescent COVID-19. The chain uses TRBV28 and TRBJ2-1, with D perhaps TRBD2 (6 bases). This chain's CDR3 is CASRKRGLGEQFF. CDR3 DNA: TGTGCCAGCAGGAAACGGGGACTCGGTGAGCAGTTCTTC.